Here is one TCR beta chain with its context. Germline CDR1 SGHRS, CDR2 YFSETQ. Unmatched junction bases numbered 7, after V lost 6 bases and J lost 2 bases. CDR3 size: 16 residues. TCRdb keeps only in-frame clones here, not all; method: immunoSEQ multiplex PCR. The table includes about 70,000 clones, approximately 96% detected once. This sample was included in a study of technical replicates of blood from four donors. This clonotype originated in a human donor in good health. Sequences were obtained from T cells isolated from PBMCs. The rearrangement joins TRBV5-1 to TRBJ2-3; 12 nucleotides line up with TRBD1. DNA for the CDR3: TGCGCCAGCACCCTGGGGACAGGGGGCAACACAGATACGCAGTATTTT. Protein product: CASTLGTGGNTDTQYF.